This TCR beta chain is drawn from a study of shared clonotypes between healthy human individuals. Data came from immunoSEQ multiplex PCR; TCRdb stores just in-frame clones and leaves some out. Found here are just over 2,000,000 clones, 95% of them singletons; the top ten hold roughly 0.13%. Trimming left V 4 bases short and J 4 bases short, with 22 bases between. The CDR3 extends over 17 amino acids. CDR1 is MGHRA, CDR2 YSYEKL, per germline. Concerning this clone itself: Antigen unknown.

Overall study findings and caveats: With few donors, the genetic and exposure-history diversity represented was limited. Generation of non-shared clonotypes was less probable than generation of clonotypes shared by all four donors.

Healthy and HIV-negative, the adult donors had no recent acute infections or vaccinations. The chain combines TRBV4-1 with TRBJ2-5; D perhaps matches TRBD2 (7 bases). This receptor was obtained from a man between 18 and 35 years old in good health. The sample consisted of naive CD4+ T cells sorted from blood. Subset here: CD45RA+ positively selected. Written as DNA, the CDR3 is TGCGCCAGCAGCCGGATCTCTGGAGGGGGGGCCGCAGAGACCCAGTACTTC. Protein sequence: CASSRISGGGAAETQYF.